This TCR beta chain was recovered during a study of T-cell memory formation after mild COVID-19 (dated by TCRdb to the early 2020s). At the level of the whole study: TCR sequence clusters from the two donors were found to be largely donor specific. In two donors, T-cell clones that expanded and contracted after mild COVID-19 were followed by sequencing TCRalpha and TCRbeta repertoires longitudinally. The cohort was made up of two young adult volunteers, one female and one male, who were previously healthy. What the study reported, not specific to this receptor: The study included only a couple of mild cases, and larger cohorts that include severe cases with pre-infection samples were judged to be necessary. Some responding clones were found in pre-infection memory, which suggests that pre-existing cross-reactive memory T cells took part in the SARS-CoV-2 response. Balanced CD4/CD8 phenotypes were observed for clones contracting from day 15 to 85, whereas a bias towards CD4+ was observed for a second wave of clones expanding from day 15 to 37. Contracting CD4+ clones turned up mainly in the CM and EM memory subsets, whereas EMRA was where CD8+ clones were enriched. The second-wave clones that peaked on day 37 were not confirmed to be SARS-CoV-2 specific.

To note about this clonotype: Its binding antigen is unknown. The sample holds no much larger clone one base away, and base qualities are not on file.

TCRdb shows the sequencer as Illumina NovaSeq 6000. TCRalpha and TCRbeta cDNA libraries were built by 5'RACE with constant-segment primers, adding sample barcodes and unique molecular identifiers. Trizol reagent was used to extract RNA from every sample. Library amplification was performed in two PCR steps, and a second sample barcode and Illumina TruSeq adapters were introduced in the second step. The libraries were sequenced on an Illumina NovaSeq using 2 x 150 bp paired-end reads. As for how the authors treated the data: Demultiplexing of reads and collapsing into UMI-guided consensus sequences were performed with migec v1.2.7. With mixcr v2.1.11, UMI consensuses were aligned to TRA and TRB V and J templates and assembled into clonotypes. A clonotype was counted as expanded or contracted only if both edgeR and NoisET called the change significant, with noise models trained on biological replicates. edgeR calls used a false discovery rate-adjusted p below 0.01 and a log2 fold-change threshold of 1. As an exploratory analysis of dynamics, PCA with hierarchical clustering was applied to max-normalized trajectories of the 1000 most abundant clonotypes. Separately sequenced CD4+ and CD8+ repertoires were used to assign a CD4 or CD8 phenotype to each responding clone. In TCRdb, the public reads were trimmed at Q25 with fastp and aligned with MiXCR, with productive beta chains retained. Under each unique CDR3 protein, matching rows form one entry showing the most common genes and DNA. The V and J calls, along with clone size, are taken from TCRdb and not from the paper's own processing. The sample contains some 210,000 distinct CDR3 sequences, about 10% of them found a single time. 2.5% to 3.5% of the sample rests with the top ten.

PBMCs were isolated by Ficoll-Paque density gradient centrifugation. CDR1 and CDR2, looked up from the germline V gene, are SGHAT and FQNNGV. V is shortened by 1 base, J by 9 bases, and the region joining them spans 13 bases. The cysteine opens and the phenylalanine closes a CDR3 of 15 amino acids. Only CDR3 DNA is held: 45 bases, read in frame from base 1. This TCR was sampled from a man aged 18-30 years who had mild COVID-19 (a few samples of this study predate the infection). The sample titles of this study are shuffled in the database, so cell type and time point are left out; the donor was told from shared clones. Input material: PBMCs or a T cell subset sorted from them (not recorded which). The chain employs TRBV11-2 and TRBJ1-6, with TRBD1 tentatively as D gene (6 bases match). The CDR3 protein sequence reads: CASSLAHRAISPLHF. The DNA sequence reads TGTGCCAGCAGCTTAGCCCACAGGGCAATTTCACCCCTCCACTTT.